A single T cell receptor beta chain is shown here with its context. Its antigen is still unknown. The data belong to a study of response to subunit inactivated influenza vaccine. The study's findings and limits: The authors proposed limited new T cell recruitment per seasonal influenza vaccination.

TCRdb used MiXCR to reprocess the RT-PCR reads, holding one entry per CDR3 protein. The profile covers around 750,000 distinct CDR3 sequences, with about 20% appearing a single time and around 9.6% taken by the ten largest. Germline CDR1 SQVTM, CDR2 ANQGSEA. The germline V and J ends were trimmed by 0 bases and 1 base, with 7 bases remaining between them. The length of the CDR3 is 13 residues. Sequencing used PBMCs from blood, obtained 5 days after vaccination. This receptor was taken from a man aged 50 or older who received an inactivated influenza vaccine. The chain combines TRBV29-1 with TRBJ2-7; D is perhaps TRBD1 (5 bases). As DNA, the CDR3 is TGCAGCGTTGAAGATGACAGTTCCTACGAGCAGTACTTC. Its protein product is CSVEDDSSYEQYF.